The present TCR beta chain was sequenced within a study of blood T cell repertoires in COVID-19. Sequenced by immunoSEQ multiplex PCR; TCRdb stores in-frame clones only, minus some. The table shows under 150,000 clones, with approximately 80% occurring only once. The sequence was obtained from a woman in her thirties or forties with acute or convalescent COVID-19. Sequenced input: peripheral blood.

The CDR3 DNA follows: TGTGCCAGCAGTGGGGCGGGAGAGAACACCGGGGAGCTGTTTTTT. The encoded protein is CASSGAGENTGELFF. The V gene is TRBV2, the J gene TRBJ2-2; 7 positions agree with TRBD2. In germline, CDR1 is SNHLY, CDR2 FYNNEI. This CDR3 spans 15 amino acids. With V trimmed by 4 bases and J by 1 base, 3 bases remained unmatched.